This T cell receptor (beta chain) was sequenced for a study of TIL therapy for anti-PD-1-resistant metastatic lung cancer. Turning to the study itself: Tumors were harvested before any PD-1/PD-L1 blockade. Tumors carried a median roughly 1.5 non-synonymous mutations per megabase.

This was the immunoSEQ v3 assay. The table came from immunoSEQ multiplex PCR; TCRdb's copy has only in-frame clones and leaves some out. The sample gives some 45,000 clones, just over 85% of which show up once; 4.5% to 6% is in the top ten. Time point defined: pre-treatment sample, taken before nivolumab and TIL therapy. Patients were adults with stage 4 NSCLC. V dropped 1 base and J dropped 10 bases, with 8 bases sitting between them. CDR3 size: 11 residues. Germline V gives CDR1 SQVTM, CDR2 ANQGSEA. The chain has TRBV29-1 and TRBJ2-1; D gene uncertain. The sequence was obtained from a person aged 25 to 79 with non-small cell lung cancer. The specimen was blood, collected at baseline. The CDR3 nucleotides read TGCAGCGTTGAAGGGAATGGAGAGCAGTTCTTC. The encoded protein is CSVEGNGEQFF.